This T cell receptor beta chain came from a study of blood T cell repertoires in COVID-19. About the study: Italy, Spain and the United States were the sources of the convalescent and acute COVID-19 samples.

Only in-frame clones appear in the TCRdb table, and some are missing; sequencing was by immunoSEQ multiplex PCR. The table includes roughly 240,000 clones, roughly 86% detected once. Cohort 3 donors were reported recovered after two negative PCRs, clearance, or symptom resolution. The germline gives CDR1 MGHRA, CDR2 YSYEKL. The CDR3 runs to 14 residues. V was cut by 5 bases and J by 6 bases, with 14 bases left in between. Sequenced input: PBMCs or T cells enriched from blood (not recorded which). The sequence derives from a woman between 50 and 59 years old who had recovered from COVID-19. The rearrangement uses TRBV4-1 and TRBJ1-5; D is undetermined. This chain's CDR3 is CASSYEAGGQPQHF. CDR3 DNA: TGCGCCAGCAGCTATGAGGCGGGCGGTCAGCCCCAGCATTTT.